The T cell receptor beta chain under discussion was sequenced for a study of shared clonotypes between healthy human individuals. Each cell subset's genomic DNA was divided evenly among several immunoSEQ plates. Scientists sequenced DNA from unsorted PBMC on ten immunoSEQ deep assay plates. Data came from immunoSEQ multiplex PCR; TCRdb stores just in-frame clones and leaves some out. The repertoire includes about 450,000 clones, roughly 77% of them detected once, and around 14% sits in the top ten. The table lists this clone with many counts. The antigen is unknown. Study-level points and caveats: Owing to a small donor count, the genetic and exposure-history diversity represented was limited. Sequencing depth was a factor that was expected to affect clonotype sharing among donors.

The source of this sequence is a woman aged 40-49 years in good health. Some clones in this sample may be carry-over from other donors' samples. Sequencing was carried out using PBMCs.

The CDR3 loop is CASSKEANQPQHF. The CDR3 DNA reads as TGTGCCAGCAGTAAAGAGGCCAATCAGCCCCAGCATTTT. This rearrangement joins TRBV6-1 to TRBJ1-5; D is ambiguous. Germline V gives CDR1 MNHNS, CDR2 SASEGT. CDR3 size: 13 residues. Trimming cost V 5 bases and J 3 bases, with 8 bases left between them.